The rows below give T cell receptor beta chains drawn from one sample of a study of blood T cell repertoires in COVID-19. Sequencing used immunoSEQ multiplex PCR; TCRdb keeps in-frame clones, though not all of them. The sample records about 100,000 clones, approximately 93% being singletons. What was sequenced was peripheral blood. The source of these receptors is a man in his fifties with active COVID-19. The CDR3 runs from the conserved cysteine through the conserved F or W. A D gene is named only where the DNA matches it firmly.

J: TRBJ1-4; V: TRBV7-9; D: .; CDR3: CASSQGTNEKLFF
J: TRBJ1-1; V: TRBV5-1; D: .; CDR3: CASSLEGGNTEAFF
J: TRBJ2-5; V: TRBV3-1/TRBV3-2; D: TRBD2; CDR3: CASRSSGGAQETQYF
J: TRBJ1-4; V: TRBV7-9; D: .; CDR3: CASSLTLGYRDTRGKLFF
J: TRBJ1-2; V: TRBV7-9; D: .; CDR3: CASSPTGGRGYTF
J: TRBJ1-1; V: TRBV7-9; D: .; CDR3: CASSSPGQSAAFF
J: TRBJ1-5; V: TRBV19; D: TRBD1; CDR3: CASSRQGGGNQPQHF
J: TRBJ2-2; V: TRBV5-4; D: TRBD2; CDR3: CASSLSSGRTTGELFF
J: TRBJ2-7; V: TRBV27; D: TRBD2; CDR3: CASSPVGSGRRYEQYF
J: TRBJ1-1; V: TRBV28; D: .; CDR3: CASSPNGGGMTFF
J: TRBJ1-4; V: TRBV5-1; D: TRBD1; CDR3: CASSLTGVGGEKLFF
J: TRBJ2-4; V: TRBV4-1; D: .; CDR3: CVTEALSTLLAKNIQYF
J: TRBJ1-4; V: TRBV11-2; D: TRBD1; CDR3: CASSLFRQGAAANEKLFF
J: TRBJ2-2; V: TRBV21-1; D: .; CDR3: CASSINGAGGEVAGELFF
J: TRBJ2-1; V: TRBV15; D: .; CDR3: CATSRTGSSYNEQFF
J: TRBJ2-3; V: TRBV19; D: TRBD2; CDR3: CASSIRPGLETFTSTQYF
J: TRBJ1-3; V: TRBV6-5; D: TRBD1; CDR3: CASRTGTGSGNTIYF
J: TRBJ2-7; V: TRBV2; D: .; CDR3: CASSEPFSYEQYF
J: TRBJ2-7; V: TRBV5-1; D: TRBD2; CDR3: CASSLAHSSGGPHYEQYF
J: TRBJ2-2; V: TRBV11-3; D: TRBD1; CDR3: CASSLDRPGTANTGELFF
J: TRBJ2-3; V: TRBV12-3/TRBV12-4; D: .; CDR3: CASSFYPDTQYF
J: TRBJ2-6; V: TRBV21-1; D: .; CDR3: CASKGQEITNSGANVLTF
J: TRBJ2-3; V: TRBV24-1; D: TRBD2; CDR3: CATASGTTDTQYF
J: TRBJ1-1; V: TRBV4-2; D: .; CDR3: CASSHLNTEAFF
J: TRBJ2-1; V: TRBV29-1; D: TRBD1; CDR3: CSAERQGYNEQFF
J: TRBJ2-7; V: TRBV18; D: .; CDR3: CASSPLKGDNEQYF
J: TRBJ1-2; V: TRBV3-1/TRBV3-2; D: .; CDR3: CASSQVQAYGYTF
J: TRBJ2-5; V: TRBV5-4; D: TRBD1; CDR3: CASSKSVGTASQETQYF
J: TRBJ1-2; V: TRBV29-1; D: .; CDR3: CSVGGEGAGYTF
J: TRBJ1-6; V: TRBV9; D: .; CDR3: CASSVPRPLGDSPLHF
J: TRBJ1-4; V: TRBV18; D: .; CDR3: CASSATASGATNEKLFF
J: TRBJ2-1; V: TRBV20-1; D: .; CDR3: CSQHNNEQFF
J: TRBJ2-3; V: TRBV5-1; D: TRBD2; CDR3: CASSAGTSGRFYTDTQYF
J: TRBJ2-1; V: TRBV7-9; D: TRBD1; CDR3: CASSFLTGDNEQFF
J: TRBJ1-2; V: TRBV19; D: TRBD1; CDR3: CASSIVSGTGWNYGYTF
J: TRBJ1-4; V: TRBV6-6; D: TRBD1; CDR3: CASSFFRQGDEKLFF
J: TRBJ1-2; V: TRBV7-2; D: .; CDR3: CASSPPEGGYGYTF
J: TRBJ2-3; V: TRBV27; D: TRBD2; CDR3: CASSFGVAGGPFLGDTQYF
J: TRBJ2-2; V: TRBV6-5; D: .; CDR3: CASTDRYPGELFF
J: TRBJ2-1; V: TRBV18; D: TRBD2; CDR3: CASSPRTSGGYNEQFF
J: TRBJ2-3; V: TRBV11-2; D: TRBD2; CDR3: CASSLGTSSPDTQYF
J: TRBJ2-2; V: TRBV11-2; D: TRBD2; CDR3: CASSRGRGASGRNTGELFF
J: TRBJ2-2; V: TRBV28; D: TRBD1; CDR3: CASSGQGRNTGELFF
J: TRBJ2-5; V: TRBV5-8; D: .; CDR3: CASRRGEVEETQYF
J: TRBJ1-1; V: TRBV10-3; D: TRBD1; CDR3: CATQGAGGTEAFF
J: TRBJ1-4; V: TRBV20-1; D: .; CDR3: CSARSEKLFF
J: TRBJ1-5; V: TRBV6-6; D: TRBD1; CDR3: CASWVGTGGSQPQHF
J: TRBJ2-3; V: TRBV27; D: .; CDR3: CASRLRGTDTQYF